These T cell receptor beta chains were read from a single sample in a study of T cells after yellow fever vaccination. In TCRdb, the 5' RACE reads were re-called with MiXCR into one record per CDR3 protein. Of approximately 550,000 distinct CDR3 sequences detected, around an eighth appear once; the ten largest clones hold roughly 13%. The sample was PBMCs, taken on the day of the yellow fever booster vaccination. The receptors were sampled from a man in his thirties or forties who received the YFV17D yellow fever vaccine. Both conserved end residues are part of each CDR3. D genes are given only for firm matches. Where a row states a size, it is once, few, many or the class of an expanded clone; other rows omit it.

clone size,V gene,D gene,CDR3 length,J gene,CDR3 DNA,CDR3 protein
many,TRBV6-5,TRBD2,18,TRBJ2-7,TGTGCCAGCAGCCGCGGGACTAGCGGGAGGGCCCGGTCCTACGAGCAGTACTTC,CASSRGTSGRARSYEQYF
few,TRBV7-2,TRBD2,17,TRBJ2-5,TGTGCCAGCAGCTCGACCGGGACTAGCGGGAGTTATGAGACCCAGTACTTC,CASSSTGTSGSYETQYF
many,TRBV11-2,NA,15,TRBJ1-1,TGTGCCAGCAGCCTTAGGACCGCTTTGAACACTGAAGCTTTCTTT,CASSLRTALNTEAFF
NA,TRBV5-6,NA,13,TRBJ1-1,TGTGCCAGCAGCTTGGACATTACTACTGAAGCTTTCTTT,CASSLDITTEAFF
NA,TRBV29-1,TRBD1,13,TRBJ2-3,TGCAGCGTGGGACAGGGGTGGACAGATACGCAGTATTTT,CSVGQGWTDTQYF
few,TRBV5-1,NA,15,TRBJ1-5,TGCGCCAGCAGCTCGGGGGGGGGATTGGATCAGCCCCAGCATTTT,CASSSGGGLDQPQHF
few,TRBV6-2/TRBV6-3,TRBD2,15,TRBJ2-1,TGTGCCAGCGGGCTGAGCGGGAGCTCCTACAATGAGCAGTTCTTC,CASGLSGSSYNEQFF
many,TRBV3-1,TRBD1,13,TRBJ1-2,TGTGCCAGCAGCCTCGAAGACAGGGCTGGCTACACCTTC,CASSLEDRAGYTF
NA,TRBV6-6,NA,11,TRBJ2-3,TGTGCCAGCCTGGAGTTGGATACGCAGTATTTT,CASLELDTQYF
few,TRBV11-3,TRBD2,17,TRBJ2-5,TGTGCCAGCAGCCCGGCCTCACTAGCGGGAGCGATAGAGACCCAGTACTTC,CASSPASLAGAIETQYF
few,TRBV5-1,TRBD1,13,TRBJ2-5,TGCGCCAGCAGCCCTAACAGGGGAGAGACCCAGTACTTC,CASSPNRGETQYF
NA,TRBV6-4,NA,16,TRBJ2-2,TGTGCCAGCAGTGATCTGAGTGGGTCGGTCACCGGGGAGCTGTTTTTT,CASSDLSGSVTGELFF
few,TRBV20-1,NA,16,TRBJ2-2,TGCTGTGCTAGAGATCTTGGGGGATCGAACACCGGGGAGCTGTTTTTT,CCARDLGGSNTGELFF
few,TRBV12-3/TRBV12-4,NA,14,TRBJ2-5,TGTGCCAGCAGTAAGGACCACCCTAAAGAGACCCAGTACTTC,CASSKDHPKETQYF
NA,TRBV20-1,TRBD1,16,TRBJ2-7,TGCAGTGCTAGAGATTCCTCTGGGCAGGGGGTCTACGAGCAGTACTTC,CSARDSSGQGVYEQYF
NA,TRBV20-1,TRBD1,18,TRBJ2-6,TGCAGTGCTAAAGATATAAGGACAGGGGGCTCCGGGGCCAACGTCCTGACTTTC,CSAKDIRTGGSGANVLTF
few,TRBV6-1,TRBD2,15,TRBJ2-1,TGTGCCAGCAGTGGTACTAGCGGGTCCTACAATGAGCAGTTCTTC,CASSGTSGSYNEQFF
NA,TRBV7-2,NA,16,TRBJ2-1,TGTGCCAGCAGCCTAATGGGTGGGCGGTACACGAATGAGCAGTTCTTC,CASSLMGGRYTNEQFF
many,TRBV2,NA,13,TRBJ2-7,TGTGCCAGCAGTTCGGGGGAGGCCTACGAGCAGTACTTC,CASSSGEAYEQYF
few,TRBV28,NA,14,TRBJ2-7,TGTGCCAGCGGCGAAATCGCCGGGACCGCGGGGGCGACTTTC,CASGEIAGTAGATF
few,TRBV20-1,TRBD2,16,TRBJ2-1,TGCAGTGCTAGTTTCAAACCGGGACTAGCTGGAAATGAGCAGTTCTTC,CSASFKPGLAGNEQFF
NA,TRBV6-5,NA,14,TRBJ1-1,TGTGCCAGCAGTTACTCGTTTACGGACACTGAAGCTTTCTTT,CASSYSFTDTEAFF
NA,TRBV20-1,NA,13,TRBJ2-4,TGCAGTGCTAGCAGAATGGGAAACAGCATTCAGTACTTC,CSASRMGNSIQYF
NA,TRBV5-5,NA,13,TRBJ2-1,TGTGCCAGCAGCTTGCCAGGCAACCATGAGCAGTTCTTC,CASSLPGNHEQFF
NA,TRBV7-6,TRBD1,17,TRBJ2-6,TGTGCCAGCAGCTTAAGGACAGGGCCTTCTGGGGCCAACGTCCTGACTTTC,CASSLRTGPSGANVLTF
few,TRBV20-1,NA,16,TRBJ2-1,TGCAGTGCTGCCTCCTCTAGACATCTCTCCTACAATGAGCAGTTCTTC,CSAASSRHLSYNEQFF
NA,TRBV7-2,NA,14,TRBJ2-3,TGTGCCAGCAGCTTGGGCCCATTCACAGATACGCAGTATTTT,CASSLGPFTDTQYF
NA,TRBV18,NA,14,TRBJ1-6,TGTGCCAGCTCACCGGCAGGGGAGGCTTCACCCCTCCACTTT,CASSPAGEASPLHF
few,TRBV29-1,NA,15,TRBJ2-4,TGCAGCGTTGGCGGCCTACCTACCTCCAAAAACATTCAGTACTTC,CSVGGLPTSKNIQYF
NA,TRBV3-1,NA,14,TRBJ2-7,TGTGCCAGCAGCCAAGGGGCTGGGTCCTACGAGCAGTACTTC,CASSQGAGSYEQYF
NA,TRBV4-3,NA,19,TRBJ2-7,TGCGCCAGCAGCCTGCAGCTAGGGAATAGCGGTTCACCTCCCTACGAGCAGTACTTC,CASSLQLGNSGSPPYEQYF
many,TRBV12-3/TRBV12-4,NA,12,TRBJ2-7,TGTGCCAGCAGCCCCGGAATCTACGAGCAGTACTTC,CASSPGIYEQYF
many,TRBV28,NA,12,TRBJ2-7,TGTGCCAGCAGTTTAGCCGTTTACGAGCAGTACTTC,CASSLAVYEQYF
NA,TRBV7-9,TRBD2,16,TRBJ2-1,TGTGCCAGCAGTTCCCGGACTAGCGGGAGGAACAATGAGCAGTTCTTC,CASSSRTSGRNNEQFF
many,TRBV5-4,TRBD2,15,TRBJ2-2,TGTGCCAGCAGCTTCGGGGGAGGGGTCGCCGGGGAGCTGTTTTTT,CASSFGGGVAGELFF
few,TRBV7-2,NA,15,TRBJ1-1,TGTGCCAGCAGCTTAGCCACCCTCCGGCGGCAGGAAGCTTTCTTT,CASSLATLRRQEAFF
few,TRBV15,NA,16,TRBJ2-1,TGTGCCACCAGCAGATATGCCGTACTAGCTTTTAATGAGCAGTTCTTC,CATSRYAVLAFNEQFF
few,TRBV9,TRBD2,16,TRBJ2-3,TGTGCCAGCAGCGTGCGGGGACTAGCGGGAGATGATACGCAGTATTTT,CASSVRGLAGDDTQYF
NA,TRBV5-1,NA,14,TRBJ1-5,TGCGCCAGCAGCCTGGACCTCGGTGATAAGCCCCAGCATTTT,CASSLDLGDKPQHF
few,TRBV3-1,NA,14,TRBJ2-1,TGTGCCAGCAGCCAGGGTAGGACGGGGAATGAGCAGTTCTTC,CASSQGRTGNEQFF
few,TRBV29-1,NA,14,TRBJ2-4,TGCAGCGTTCAGAGGCAGGGTTCCAAAAACATTCAGTACTTC,CSVQRQGSKNIQYF
NA,TRBV12-3/TRBV12-4,NA,14,TRBJ1-3,TGTGCCAGCAGTTTAGATCCTTCTGGAAACACCATATATTTT,CASSLDPSGNTIYF
many,TRBV5-1,NA,12,TRBJ2-3,TGCGCCAGCAGCTTAGGAGTAGATACGCAGTATTTT,CASSLGVDTQYF
NA,TRBV20-1,NA,14,TRBJ2-1,TGCAGTGCGTACTCGAGCGGCTCCTACAATGAGCAGTTCTTC,CSAYSSGSYNEQFF
NA,TRBV7-9,NA,14,TRBJ1-1,TGTGCCAGCAGTATAATCGGGCCTAACACTGAAGCTTTCTTT,CASSIIGPNTEAFF
many,TRBV20-1,TRBD2,14,TRBJ2-3,TGCAGTGCTAGAGCGGGAGGGCAGGGAGATACGCAGTATTTT,CSARAGGQGDTQYF
few,TRBV7-8,TRBD2,14,TRBJ2-7,TGTGCCAGCAGCTTCGCGGGGGGTGGCTACGAGCAGTACTTC,CASSFAGGGYEQYF
few,TRBV3-1,NA,14,TRBJ1-5,TGTGCCAGCAGCCAGGGGCAGGGGCAGTGGCCCCAGCATTTT,CASSQGQGQWPQHF
few,TRBV20-1,NA,13,TRBJ2-3,TGCAGTGCCCCGGTCGACAGCACAGATACGCAGTATTTT,CSAPVDSTDTQYF
few,TRBV19,NA,17,TRBJ1-3,TGTGCCAGTACCCGAATGGACAGCTCTACTGTGGGGAACACCATATATTTT,CASTRMDSSTVGNTIYF
NA,TRBV20-1,TRBD2,15,TRBJ2-3,TGCAGCGGACTAGCGGGAGTGCCGGGCACAGATACGCAGTATTTT,CSGLAGVPGTDTQYF
NA,TRBV5-1,TRBD1,16,TRBJ2-3,TGCGCCAGCAGCTTGCCGGGGACAGGGGGCGCAGATACGCAGTATTTT,CASSLPGTGGADTQYF
few,TRBV29-1,TRBD2,12,TRBJ2-5,TGCAGCGTTCGGGAGGGACAAGAGACCCAGTACTTC,CSVREGQETQYF
few,TRBV28,NA,15,TRBJ2-7,TGTGCCAGCAGTCCGTCCTCGCGGGCCGGGTACGAGCAGTACTTC,CASSPSSRAGYEQYF
few,TRBV27,TRBD1,13,TRBJ1-6,TGTGCCAGCAGTAAATCGGACAGGGGGTCCCTCCACTTT,CASSKSDRGSLHF